The 27 T cell receptor beta chains below come from one sample, sequenced in a study of blood T cell repertoires in COVID-19 (dated by TCRdb to 2020 to 2022). Receptor amplification or capture employed the immunoSEQ multiplex PCR assay. Not all clones reach the TCRdb copy of this immuneACCESS table, which keeps in-frame sequences only. Checked studies attribute under half of the gap to unresolved V genes and leave the rest unexplained. The sample table contains tens of thousands of clones; only one count was recorded for about nine tenths of them. Of the sample, around 4.5% is held by the ten largest clones. What was sequenced was peripheral blood. The receptors come from a human donor in a cohort sampled during active COVID-19.

This rearrangement joins TRBV5-1 to TRBJ2-3; no firm D call. V dropped 0 bases and J dropped 2 bases, with 7 bases sitting between them. Germline V gene data show CDR1 as SGHRS and CDR2 as YFSETQ. The CDR3 runs 14 residues. The CDR3 region is CASSLDRYTDTQYF. The DNA for the CDR3 is TGCGCCAGCAGCTTGGACCGGTACACAGATACGCAGTATTTT.

This chain joins TRBV5-1 and TRBJ2-5, with D perhaps TRBD1 (6 bases). V shed 1 base and J shed 1 base, with 8 bases lying between them. CDR1 SGHRS and CDR2 YFSETQ come from the germline V gene. This CDR3 region has 14 residues. The CDR3 here is CASSLLTGQETQYF. DNA of the CDR3: TGCGCCAGCAGCTTGTTGACAGGCCAAGAGACCCAGTACTTC.

The chain carries TRBV30 and TRBJ1-5; no clear D gene. V shed 0 bases and J shed 3 bases, with 9 bases lying between them. CDR3 length: 14 amino acids. CDR1 GTSNPN and CDR2 SVGIG come from the germline V gene (reference sequence). The CDR3 bases are TGTGCCTGGAGTGTCGGAGGGATCAATCAGCCCCAGCATTTT. Amino acids: CAWSVGGINQPQHF.

The chain recombines TRBV7-2 with TRBJ1-2, with a weak D call TRBD1 (6 bases). Germline-derived CDR1 and CDR2 are SGHTA and FQGNSA. Trimming removed 5 bases at V and 8 bases at J, with 15 bases between. This CDR3 spans 13 amino acids. This chain's CDR3 is CASSRQGFEGYTF. Written as DNA, the CDR3 is TGTGCCAGCAGCCGTCAGGGGTTTGAGGGCTACACCTTC.

The chain employs TRBV5-5 and TRBJ2-1, with D perhaps TRBD1 (6 bases). The V gene lost 6 bases and the J gene lost 2 bases, with 9 bases spanning the gap. Germline CDR1 reads SGHKS; CDR2 reads YYEKEE (reference sequence). The CDR3 has 13 residues. CDR3 sequence: CASMQGTYNEQFF. CDR3 DNA sequence: TGTGCCAGCATGCAGGGGACCTACAATGAGCAGTTCTTC.

The rearrangement links TRBV6-5 to TRBJ1-6; D is unclear. Germline V gene sequence: CDR1 MNHEY, CDR2 SVGAGI. The V end was cut by 6 bases, the J end by 6 bases, with 15 bases between. This CDR3 is built from 15 residues. The CDR3 sequence: CASRRASTINSPLHF. CDR3 coding DNA: TGTGCCAGCAGGAGGGCCTCTACAATTAATTCACCCCTCCACTTT.

The V gene is TRBV5-8, the J gene TRBJ1-1; D not certain. V was pared by 2 bases and J by 0 bases, with 14 bases between. The CDR3 is 16 amino acids. The germline gives CDR1 SGHTS, CDR2 YDEGEE. The CDR3 is CASSFGQPVMNTEAFF. The CDR3 bases are TGTGCCAGCAGCTTTGGGCAGCCAGTTATGAACACTGAAGCTTTCTTT.

The gene calls are TRBV7-2 and TRBJ1-2; 9 bases are a match to TRBD1. Germline loops: CDR1 SGHTA, CDR2 FQGNSA. Trimming cost V 4 bases and J 8 bases; bases outside gene matches: 5. This CDR3 is built from 13 residues. The CDR3 loop is CASSSGQGGGYTF. DNA for the CDR3: TGTGCCAGCAGCTCGGGACAGGGTGGGGGCTACACCTTC.

The chain carries TRBV18 and TRBJ2-1, with 11 bases fitting TRBD2. Germline V gene lookup returns CDR1 KGHSH and CDR2 LQKENI. This CDR3 is 16 amino acids long. Trimming took 6 bases from V and 8 from J; bases not matched to a gene: 12. DNA for the CDR3: TGTGCCAGCTCTGGTAGACTAGCGGGACGGAAATATGAGCAGTTCTTC. Translated: CASSGRLAGRKYEQFF.

This chain joins TRBV6-1 and TRBJ1-2, with TRBD1 matching 8 bases. V was pared by 4 bases and J by 2 bases, with 9 bases of the junction left unmatched. The V gene's germline CDR1 is MNHNS and CDR2 SASEGT. The CDR3 loop spans 16 amino acids. Written as DNA, the CDR3 is TGTGCCAGCAGTGCCACTGACAGGGGATCCAACTATGGCTACACCTTC. Residues: CASSATDRGSNYGYTF.

This clone was seen only a few times. The gene calls are TRBV7-3 and TRBJ1-3; D not resolved. Trimming left V 5 bases short and J 0 bases short, with 8 bases between. The CDR3 covers 14 residues. Germline CDR1 SGHTA, CDR2 FQGTGA. The CDR3 nucleotides are TGTGCCAGCAGCACCCAGTCCTCTGGAAACACCATATATTTT. This gives the protein CASSTQSSGNTIYF.

CDR3 in amino acids: CASRPGQLLEQYF. The CDR3 region has the DNA TGTGCCAGCAGACCGGGACAACTACTGGAGCAGTACTTC. The gene calls are TRBV6-5 and TRBJ2-7; TRBD1 is a possible D gene (6 bases). V gave up 6 bases and J gave up 7 bases, with 16 bases separating them. In germline, CDR1 is MNHEY, CDR2 SVGAGI. This CDR3 has 13 residues.

The rearrangement links TRBV5-1 to TRBJ1-2; TRBD1 matches 7 bases. V shed 4 bases, J shed 7 bases, and the junction held 7 bases outside the gene matches. CDR1 is SGHRS, CDR2 YFSETQ, per germline. The CDR3 has 13 residues. CDR3 amino acids: CASSVTGAGGYTF. In DNA form, the CDR3 reads TGCGCCAGCAGCGTCACAGGGGCAGGTGGCTACACCTTC.

This clone was found once. The genes are TRBV25-1 and TRBJ2-7; the D is unclear. Trimming took 4 bases from V and 1 from J, leaving 8 bases between them. CDR3 length equals 13 residues. Germline V gives CDR1 MGHDK, CDR2 SYGVNS. CDR3 protein: CASSGYVSYEQYF. The CDR3 DNA sequence: TGTGCCAGCAGTGGCTATGTTTCCTACGAGCAGTACTTC.

In its sample, this clone was seen a few times. CDR3 residues: CAWSVPGTGKSYGYTF. The CDR3 DNA follows: TGTGCCTGGAGTGTACCCGGGACAGGTAAAAGCTATGGCTACACCTTC. The chain has TRBV30 and TRBJ1-2; TRBD1 aligns across 8 bases. Germline lookup yields CDR1 GTSNPN and CDR2 SVGIG (reference sequence). The CDR3 has 16 residues. After removal of 0 bases from V and 4 bases from J, the junction contained 10 bases not matched to a gene.

The chain combines TRBV6-6 with TRBJ2-7, with 7 bases that match TRBD2. Germline values: CDR1 MNHNY, CDR2 SVGAGI (reference sequence). J gave up 5 bases and V 1 base, and 5 bases lay outside the gene matches. The CDR3 covers 14 residues. The CDR3 coding sequence is TGTGCCAGCAGTTACTTCGGGGGGAAGAACGAGCAGTACTTC. It yields the protein CASSYFGGKNEQYF.

This sequence joins TRBV15 and TRBJ1-6; maybe TRBD1 (5 bases). CDR1 is LNHNV and CDR2 is YYDKDF in the germline V gene (reference sequence). CDR3 length: 16 amino acids. V lost 1 base and J lost 3, with 10 bases in between. CDR3 loop: CATSRGTGGYNSPLHF. The CDR3 bases are TGTGCCACCAGCAGAGGAACCGGGGGCTATAATTCACCCCTCCACTTT.

The rearrangement uses TRBV5-5 and TRBJ2-7; tentatively, D is TRBD1 (5 bases). Germline CDR1 and CDR2: SGHKS and YYEKEE (reference sequence). The ends were cut back, 3 bases at V and 0 bases at J, with 13 bases in the middle. The CDR3 loop spans 15 amino acids. Here the CDR3 reads CASSSAARVSYEQYF. CDR3 bases: TGTGCCAGCAGCTCGGCGGCCAGGGTCTCCTACGAGCAGTACTTC.

The chain joins TRBV7-8 to TRBJ1-5; D gene ambiguous. Trimming cost V 4 bases and J 1 base, with 11 bases left between them. Germline CDR1 is SGHVS and CDR2 is FQNEAQ. This CDR3 contains 15 residues. CDR3 nucleotide sequence: TGTGCCAGCAGCTCCGCGGGGATGAGCAATCAGCCCCAGCATTTT. Protein product: CASSSAGMSNQPQHF.

The chain combines TRBV7-9 with TRBJ2-2; D is possibly TRBD1 (6 bases). CDR1 and CDR2 (germline): SEHNR, FQNEAQ (reference sequence). The V end was cut by 5 bases, the J end by 5 bases, with 12 bases between. The CDR3 totals 14 residues. CDR3 DNA: TGTGCCAGCAGCCCCTCAGGGGTAACCGGGGAGCTGTTTTTT. This sequence encodes CASSPSGVTGELFF.

The chain employs TRBV19 and TRBJ2-4; D might be TRBD1 (6 bases). Germline CDR1 and CDR2: LNHDA and SQIVND (reference sequence). The germline V and J ends were trimmed by 8 bases and 0 bases, with 8 bases remaining between them. The CDR3 contains 13 residues. CDR3 nucleotide sequence: TGTGCCAGTGGACAGTTAGCCAAAAACATTCAGTACTTC. As protein: CASGQLAKNIQYF. Full variable domain (remainder filled in from reference TRBV19 and TRBJ2-4): DGGITQSPKYLFRKEGQNVTLSCEQNLNHDAMYWYRQDPGQGLRLIYYSQIVNDFQKGDIAEGYSVSREKKESFPLTVTSAQKNPTAFYLCASGQLAKNIQYFGAGTRLSVL.

The chain uses TRBV5-4 and TRBJ1-6; D is uncertain. This CDR3 has 15 amino acids. The germline V and J ends were trimmed by 4 bases and 7 bases, with 15 bases remaining between them. The germline V gene encodes CDR1 SGHNT and CDR2 YYREEE (reference sequence). The CDR3 spells CASSLAIGGNSPLHF. CDR3 nucleotide sequence: TGTGCCAGCAGCCTGGCTATAGGAGGCAATTCACCCCTCCACTTT.

In DNA, the CDR3 is TGTGCCAGCAGTTACTCGATGGGACAGGGACCCGGGGAGCTGTTTTTT. Residues: CASSYSMGQGPGELFF. The genes are TRBV6-5 and TRBJ2-2; TRBD1 matches 9 bases. This CDR3 spans 16 amino acids. Per germline, CDR1 MNHEY and CDR2 SVGAGI. Trimming removed 0 bases from V and 6 bases from J; junction bases left unmatched: 5.

The chain couples TRBV28 to TRBJ2-5, with D possibly matching TRBD1 (6 bases). CDR1 is MDHEN, CDR2 SYDVKM, per germline. CDR3 length: 13 amino acids. Deletions cut 7 bases from V and 4 bases from J, with 13 bases between. CDR3 loop: CASIQLQGETQYF. CDR3 nucleotide sequence: TGTGCCAGCATCCAGCTACAGGGAGAGACCCAGTACTTC.

The V gene is TRBV2, the J gene TRBJ2-2, with 7 bases that match TRBD2. The CDR3 is 15 amino acids. Trimming at V came to 6 bases and at J to 7 bases, leaving 11 bases not matched to a gene. Germline assignment: CDR1 SNHLY and CDR2 FYNNEI. CDR3 amino acids: CASSVSGSGGGELFF. In DNA, the CDR3 is TGTGCCAGCAGCGTTAGCGGGTCCGGGGGCGGGGAGCTGTTTTTT.

The chain uses TRBV5-4 and TRBJ2-6, with D maybe TRBD1 (6 bases). CDR3 length: 15 residues. CDR1 and CDR2 (germline): SGHNT, YYREEE (reference sequence). The V and J ends lost 6 bases and 1 base respectively, with 11 bases between them. CDR3 nucleotide sequence: TGTGCCAGCACCTATGGACAGTCTGGGGCCAACGTCCTGACTTTC. It translates to CASTYGQSGANVLTF. Filled out from reference TRBV5-4 and TRBJ2-6, the complete variable domain reads ETGVTQSPTHLIKTRGQQVTLRCSSQSGHNTVSWYQQALGQGPQFIFQYYREEENGRGNFPPRFSGLQFPNYSSELNVNALELDDSALYLCASTYGQSGANVLTFGAGSRLTVL.

V gene TRBV7-6 combines with J gene TRBJ2-1; TRBD2 matches at 14 bases. Germline loops: CDR1 SGHVS, CDR2 FNYEAQ. The V and J ends lost 5 bases and 1 base, in that order; junction bases with no gene match: 10. There are 19 residues in the CDR3. The CDR3 DNA reads as TGTGCCAGCAGCCCGCGGACTAGCGGGGGGCCATATTCCTACAATGAGCAGTTCTTC. It specifies CASSPRTSGGPYSYNEQFF.